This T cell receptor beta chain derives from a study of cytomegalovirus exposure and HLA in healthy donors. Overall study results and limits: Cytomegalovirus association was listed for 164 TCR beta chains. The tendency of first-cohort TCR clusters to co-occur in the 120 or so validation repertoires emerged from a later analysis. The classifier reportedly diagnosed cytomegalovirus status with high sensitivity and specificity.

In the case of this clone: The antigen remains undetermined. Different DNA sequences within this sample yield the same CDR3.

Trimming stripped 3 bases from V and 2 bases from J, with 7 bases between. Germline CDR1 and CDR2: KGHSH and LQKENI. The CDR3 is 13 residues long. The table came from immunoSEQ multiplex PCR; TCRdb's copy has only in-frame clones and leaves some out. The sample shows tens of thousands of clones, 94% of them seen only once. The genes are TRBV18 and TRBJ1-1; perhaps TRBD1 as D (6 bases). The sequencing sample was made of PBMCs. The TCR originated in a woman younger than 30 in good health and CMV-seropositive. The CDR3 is CASSPGTNTEAFF. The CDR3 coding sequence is TGTGCCAGCTCACCCGGGACAAACACTGAAGCTTTCTTT.